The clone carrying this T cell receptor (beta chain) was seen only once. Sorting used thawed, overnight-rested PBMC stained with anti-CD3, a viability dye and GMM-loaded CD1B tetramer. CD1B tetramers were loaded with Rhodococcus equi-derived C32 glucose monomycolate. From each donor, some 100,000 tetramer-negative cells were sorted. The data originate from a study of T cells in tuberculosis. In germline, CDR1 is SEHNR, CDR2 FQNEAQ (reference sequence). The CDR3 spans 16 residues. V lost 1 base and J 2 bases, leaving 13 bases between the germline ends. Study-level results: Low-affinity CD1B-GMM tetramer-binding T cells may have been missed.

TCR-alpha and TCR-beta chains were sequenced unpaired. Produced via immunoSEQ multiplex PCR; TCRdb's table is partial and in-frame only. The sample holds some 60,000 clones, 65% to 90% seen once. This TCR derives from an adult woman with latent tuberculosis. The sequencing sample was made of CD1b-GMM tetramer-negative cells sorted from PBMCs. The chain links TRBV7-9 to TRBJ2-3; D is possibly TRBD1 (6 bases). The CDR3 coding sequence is TGTGCCAGCAGCTTAGTCGAGGGACACGACACAGATACGCAGTATTTT. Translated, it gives CASSLVEGHDTDTQYF.